This TCR beta chain comes out of a study of T cells after posttransplantation cyclophosphamide. This clone came up many times. Its antigen is not identified. This CDR3 is 16 amino acids long. The ends were cut back, 0 bases at V and 7 bases at J, with 16 bases in the middle. Germline values: CDR1 SEHNR, CDR2 FQNEAQ (reference sequence). Produced via immunoSEQ multiplex PCR; TCRdb's table is partial and in-frame only. This repertoire holds nearly 25,000 clones, and none appear only once. Overall study results and limits: TRB clonality was highly associated with recipient CMV seropositivity and reactivation. Donor CD8+ memory clones often dominated recipient blood repertoires at later times. TRB overlap between skin or GI tissue T cells and blood was limited.

This related bone marrow graft donor gave peripheral blood on the day of marrow donation. The sequenced sample was PBMCs. This sequence was found in a woman aged 45-65 years in good health, CMV-negative, and a related stem cell transplant donor. V gene TRBV7-9 combines with J gene TRBJ2-1; D is possibly TRBD2 (6 bases). For the CDR3, the DNA is TGTGCCAGCAGCTTAGCGCTTTTAGCTCGGGGGAATGAGCAGTTCTTC. Protein product: CASSLALLARGNEQFF.